This is a list of T cell receptor beta chains from one sample in a study of blood T cell repertoires in COVID-19. The repertoire was sequenced with immunoSEQ multiplex PCR; TCRdb's copy has only in-frame clones and lacks some. The data hold around 200,000 clones, with approximately 85% observed a single time. The sample was peripheral blood. The source is a woman older than 75 with acute or convalescent COVID-19. Each CDR3 is given with its conserved first and last residue. The D gene is left open where the match is weak. Some rows have no size entry. The others give once, few or many, or a class for an expanded clone.

d_call cdr3_length clone_size j_call v_call cdr3_aa cdr3_nt
NA 15 few TRBJ1-5 TRBV7-2 CASSFSGGLGQPQHF TGTGCCAGCAGCTTCAGCGGGGGCCTCGGTCAGCCCCAGCATTTT
TRBD1 15 NA TRBJ2-7 TRBV4-3 CASSQKQGATHEQYF TGCGCCAGCAGCCAAAAACAGGGGGCGACGCACGAGCAGTACTTC
NA 16 NA TRBJ1-3 TRBV18 CASSLYILEAGNTIYF TGTGCCAGCTCACTTTACATTCTTGAGGCGGGAAACACCATATATTTT
NA 15 NA TRBJ2-7 TRBV18 CASSPEPGVPYEQYF TGTGCCAGCTCACCAGAACCAGGGGTCCCCTACGAGCAGTACTTC
NA 13 NA TRBJ2-7 TRBV19 CASSQDREGEQYF TGTGCCAGTAGCCAGGACAGGGAGGGCGAGCAGTACTTC
NA 14 NA TRBJ2-5 TRBV10-3 CAISEQRAGETQYF TGTGCCATCAGTGAGCAAAGAGCGGGAGAGACCCAGTACTTC
NA 15 NA TRBJ1-5 TRBV3-1/TRBV3-2 CASSQDVGRGQPQHF TGTGCCAGCAGCCAGGATGTGGGGCGCGGTCAGCCCCAGCATTTT
NA 14 few TRBJ1-1 TRBV3-1/TRBV3-2 CASSLAIAGTEAFF TGTGCCAGCAGCCTCGCGATTGCGGGCACTGAAGCTTTCTTT
TRBD1 14 NA TRBJ1-2 TRBV19 CASSPDRGTYGYTF TGTGCCAGTAGTCCGGACAGGGGAACGTATGGCTACACCTTC
TRBD2 14 NA TRBJ2-7 TRBV14 CASSGTSGSYEQYF TGTGCCAGCAGCGGGACTAGCGGGAGCTACGAGCAGTACTTC
NA 12 NA TRBJ2-5 TRBV7-2 CASSPVRETQYF TGTGCCAGCAGTCCCGTGCGAGAGACCCAGTACTTC
TRBD1 14 NA TRBJ2-7 TRBV5-1 CASSLRTGAREQYF TGCGCCAGCAGCCTCCGGACAGGGGCTCGAGAGCAGTACTTC
NA 14 NA TRBJ1-1 TRBV7-9 CASGSQRTGTEAFF TGTGCCAGCGGCTCCCAGAGGACTGGAACTGAAGCTTTCTTT
NA 17 NA TRBJ2-7 TRBV6-2/TRBV6-3 CASSYDKIPGHKEVQYF TGTGCCAGCAGTTACGACAAGATTCCGGGACATAAGGAAGTGCAGTACTTC
NA 15 NA TRBJ1-2 TRBV18 CASSPSGGADYGYTF TGTGCCAGCTCACCAAGCGGGGGGGCGGACTATGGCTACACCTTC
NA 12 NA TRBJ1-1 TRBV5-4 CASSSPGQEAFF TGTGCCAGCAGCTCCCCGGGACAAGAAGCTTTCTTT
TRBD2 14 NA TRBJ2-7 TRBV9 CASSSSTSGNEQYF TGTGCCAGCAGCTCCTCGACTAGCGGGAACGAGCAGTACTTC
NA 14 few TRBJ1-3 TRBV7-8 CASSPQGSGNTIYF TGTGCCAGCAGCCCCCAGGGGAGTGGAAACACCATATATTTT
TRBD1 16 NA TRBJ1-2 TRBV28 CASSLKGATANYGYTF TGTGCCAGCAGTTTAAAGGGGGCAACAGCTAACTATGGCTACACCTTC
NA 15 few TRBJ2-1 TRBV29-1 CSVARDSGSYNEQFF TGCAGCGTTGCTCGGGATAGCGGTTCCTACAATGAGCAGTTCTTC
NA 14 NA TRBJ2-1 TRBV7-3 CASSAQGLVNEQFF TGTGCCAGCAGTGCCCAGGGCCTGGTGAATGAGCAGTTCTTC
TRBD1 13 NA TRBJ1-1 TRBV7-3 CASRQDRVAEAFF TGTGCCAGCAGACAAGACAGGGTGGCTGAAGCTTTCTTT
NA 14 many TRBJ2-7 TRBV4-1 CASSLQQGTYEQYF TGCGCCAGCAGCCTCCAACAGGGCACCTACGAGCAGTACTTC
TRBD2 17 NA TRBJ2-2 TRBV9 CASSVELAGGPTGELFF TGTGCCAGCAGCGTAGAACTAGCGGGAGGGCCCACCGGGGAGCTGTTTTTT
NA 16 NA TRBJ2-3 TRBV7-3 CASSLGAGASTDTQYF TGTGCCAGCAGCTTAGGAGCGGGTGCTAGCACAGATACGCAGTATTTT
NA 11 few TRBJ2-7 TRBV29-1 CSVRVFYEQYF TGCAGCGTTCGGGTCTTCTACGAGCAGTACTTC
NA 15 NA TRBJ1-1 TRBV6-2/TRBV6-3 CASSSSQVMNTEAFF TGTGCCAGCAGTTCCTCTCAGGTCATGAACACTGAAGCTTTCTTT
TRBD2 15 NA TRBJ2-3 TRBV5-1 CASSLLAGGTDTQYF TGCGCCAGCAGCTTGCTAGCGGGAGGTACAGATACGCAGTATTTT
NA 12 NA TRBJ1-3 TRBV29-1 CSVRVSGNTIYF TGCAGCGTTCGGGTTTCTGGAAACACCATATATTTT
TRBD1 17 NA TRBJ1-3 TRBV7-9 CASSPTGNQSNGNTIYF TGTGCCAGCAGCCCGACAGGGAATCAGTCCAATGGAAACACCATATATTTT
TRBD2 14 NA TRBJ2-7 TRBV30 CAWDRLAGEYEQYF TGTGCCTGGGACCGACTAGCGGGAGAATACGAGCAGTACTTC
NA 15 NA TRBJ2-3 TRBV10-3 CAIMIGPDFPGTQYF TGTGCCATCATGATTGGCCCCGATTTCCCGGGTACGCAGTATTTT
NA 16 NA TRBJ1-4 TRBV20-1 CSASSTGPGEGEKLFF TGCAGTGCTAGTTCGACTGGGCCAGGGGAGGGGGAAAAACTGTTTTTT